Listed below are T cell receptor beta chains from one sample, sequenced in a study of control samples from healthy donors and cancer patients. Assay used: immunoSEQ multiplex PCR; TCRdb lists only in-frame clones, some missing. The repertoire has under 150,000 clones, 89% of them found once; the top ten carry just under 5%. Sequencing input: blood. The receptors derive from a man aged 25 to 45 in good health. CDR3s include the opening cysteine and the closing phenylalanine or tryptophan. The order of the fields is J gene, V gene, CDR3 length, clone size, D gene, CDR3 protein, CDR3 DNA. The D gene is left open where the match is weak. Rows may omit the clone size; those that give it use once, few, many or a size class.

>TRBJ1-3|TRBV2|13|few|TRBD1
CASREDRAGTIYF
TGTGCCAGCAGAGAGGACAGGGCCGGCACCATATATTTT
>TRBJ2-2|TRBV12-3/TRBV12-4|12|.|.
CASSTGTGELFF
TGTGCCAGCAGTACAGGGACCGGGGAGCTGTTTTTT
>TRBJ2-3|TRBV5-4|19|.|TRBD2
CASSFGGRAVILNTDTQYF
TGTGCCAGCAGCTTTGGCGGGAGGGCCGTAATCCTAAACACAGATACGCAGTATTTT
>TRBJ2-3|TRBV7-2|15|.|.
CASSLAWSSPDTQYF
TGTGCCAGCAGCTTAGCGTGGTCCTCCCCAGATACGCAGTATTTT
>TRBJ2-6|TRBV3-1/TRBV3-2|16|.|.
CASAANPSPWTNVLTF
TGTGCCAGCGCGGCTAATCCCTCTCCTTGGACCAACGTCCTGACTTTC
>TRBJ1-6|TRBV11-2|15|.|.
CASSLVSGVDSPLHF
TGTGCCAGCAGCTTAGTATCGGGGGTGGACTCACCCCTCCACTTT
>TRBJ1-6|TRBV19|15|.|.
CASSVIATDNSPLHF
TGTGCCAGTAGTGTGATAGCGACCGACAATTCACCCCTCCACTTT
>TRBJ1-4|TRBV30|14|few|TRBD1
CAWTGRDSGEKLFF
TGTGCCTGGACGGGCCGGGACAGTGGTGAAAAACTGTTTTTT
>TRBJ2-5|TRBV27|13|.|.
CASKRQNQETQYF
TGTGCCAGCAAGAGACAGAACCAAGAGACCCAGTACTTC
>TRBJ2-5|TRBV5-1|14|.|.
CASTLGTGKETQYF
TGCGCCAGCACTCTCGGAACAGGAAAAGAGACCCAGTACTTC
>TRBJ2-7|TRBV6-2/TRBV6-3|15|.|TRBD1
CASSPGQGYSYEQYF
TGTGCCAGCAGTCCCGGACAGGGCTATTCCTACGAGCAGTACTTC
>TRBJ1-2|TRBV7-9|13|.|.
CASSLVPAYGYTF
TGTGCCAGCAGCTTAGTACCTGCCTATGGCTACACCTTC
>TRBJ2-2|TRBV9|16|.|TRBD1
CASSTRDRGRTGELFF
TGTGCCAGCAGCACCAGAGACAGGGGGCGAACCGGGGAGCTGTTTTTT
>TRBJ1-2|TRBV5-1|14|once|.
CASSLAGTSNGYTF
TGCGCCAGCAGCTTGGCGGGCACATCCAATGGCTACACCTTC
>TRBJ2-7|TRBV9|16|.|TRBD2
CASSNPGASGISEQYF
TGTGCCAGCAGCAATCCAGGGGCTAGCGGGATTAGCGAGCAGTACTTC
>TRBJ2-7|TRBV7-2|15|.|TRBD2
CASSLGSSGSYEQYF
TGTGCCAGCAGCTTAGGGTCTAGCGGTTCCTACGAGCAGTACTTC
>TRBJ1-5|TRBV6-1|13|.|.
CASSEYGNQPQHF
TGTGCCAGCAGTGAATACGGCAATCAGCCCCAGCATTTT